Below, one T cell receptor (beta chain) is given with its context. V lost 3 bases to trimming and J lost 1 base; unmatched junction nucleotides: 6. Germline V gene data show CDR1 as MGHRA and CDR2 as YSYEKL. The CDR3 contains 16 residues. In the authors' methods: Estimates of nucleated cell counts were drawn from the amplification of reference gene primers. The protocol was immunoSEQ multiplex PCR, while the TCRdb copy is restricted to in-frame clones and leaves out a portion. The DNA gave D and trimming, while V, J and clone size come from that table. The sample shows approximately 210,000 clones, around 84% of them seen only once. The data stem from a study of blood T cell repertoires in COVID-19. Overall study context: Both acute and convalescent COVID-19 samples were obtained from the United States, Italy and Spain. Sources were T cells, B-cell-depleted T cells, or PBMCs; the material itself was cDNA or gDNA.

Material: peripheral blood. V and J are TRBV4-1 and TRBJ2-3, with 8 bases that match TRBD2. The TCR comes from a man aged 30 to 45 with active or convalescent COVID-19. The CDR3 loop is CASSHPPAGGTDTQYF. Written as DNA, the CDR3 is TGCGCCAGCAGCCACCCCCCAGCGGGGGGCACAGATACGCAGTATTTT.